The subject of this entry is one T cell receptor (beta chain). No cognate antigen has been identified for it. No base qualities exist here, and no much larger clone lies one base off it. To sequence the TCRbeta CDR3 region, genomic DNA was isolated from the sorted cells. The immunoSEQ Assay was used to sequence the TCRbeta CDR3 regions. The table comes from immuneACCESS by way of TCRdb, which keeps in-frame sequences with V and J called. Part of the clones is missing from these tables; in studies checked, under half for an unresolved V gene and the rest for unknown reasons. Present in this sample are some 50,000 clones, about 89% of which were seen just once. The ten largest clones represent about 12% of the sample. As encoded in the germline V gene, CDR1 is MNHEY while CDR2 is SVGAGI. V and J are truncated by 0 bases and 4 bases respectively, leaving an intervening sequence of 10 bases. Measured from the cysteine to the phenylalanine, the CDR3 is 15 residues long. CDR3 DNA only is kept here, 45 bases in frame from base 1.

Patients with a history of autoimmune disease or receiving systemic immunosuppression were excluded from the trial. Peripheral blood for TCR sequencing was collected from all dose cohorts at baseline, on cycle 4 day 1, and on cycle 7 day 1. The samples were taken from a phase I, first-in-human, multicenter, open-label dose-escalation trial of ivuxolimab. Adults with locally advanced or metastatic melanoma, renal cell carcinoma, hepatocellular carcinoma or head and neck squamous cell carcinoma were enrolled in the trial. CD4+ and CD8+ T cells were sorted separately from peripheral blood before TCR sequencing. The sample belongs to a study of OX40 agonist ivuxolimab in advanced cancers. In terms of the full investigation: Ivuxolimab, which targeted the costimulatory receptor OX40 (CD134), was an agonistic, fully human IgG2 monoclonal antibody. A male proportion of under 85% and a mean age of 60 years, ranging from about 20 to 79, were recorded for the dose-escalation cohort. Of the roughly 52 patients in dose escalation, approximately 20 had hepatocellular carcinoma, some 15 had melanoma, 9 had renal cell carcinoma and 9 had head and neck cancer. Three dose-escalation patients achieved partial responses, one with hepatocellular carcinoma and two with cutaneous melanoma. The paper reports the monotherapy dose-escalation portion (N = 52 patients) of the phase I ivuxolimab trial. Prior anti-PD-1, anti-PD-L1 or anti-CTLA-4 therapy was permitted, and checkpoint inhibitors had been received by 40% to 50% of dose-escalation patients. Peripheral TCRbeta sequencing was intended to test whether TCR sequence diversity was altered and clonal T-cell expansion was caused by ivuxolimab. Intravenous ivuxolimab was administered to patients every 2 weeks at six dose levels: 0.01, 0.1, 0.3, 1.5, 3 and 10 mg/kg. Overall study results and their limits: Low levels of normalized T-cell clonal expansion were also shown by some nonresponding patients. The antigen specificity of the peripheral T cells that underwent clonal expansion was not determined. At doses of 0.1 to 3.0 mg/kg, clonal expansion of both CD4+ and CD8+ blood T cells was observed from baseline to week 6. After ivuxolimab, CD8+ T cells had more expanded clones than CD4+ T cells on average. In the 0.1-3.0 mg/kg groups, partial responders had among the lowest normalized peripheral clonal expansion, particularly in CD8+ T cells.

The chain is made from TRBV6-5 and TRBJ1-5; matching of 6 bases hints at TRBD1 as the D gene. The clonotype was recovered from an adult with an advanced solid tumor such as melanoma, head and neck, liver or kidney cancer. The input for sequencing was CD4+ or CD8+ T cells sorted from blood, taken in a trial of the OX40 agonist ivuxolimab. The sequenced DNA is TGTGCCAGCAGTTACTCCCAACAGGGTAATCAGCCCCAGCATTTT. Its protein reads: CASSYSQQGNQPQHF.